These 24 T cell receptor beta chains originate from one sample sequenced in a study of cytomegalovirus exposure and HLA in healthy donors. PCR primers comprised 60 Vbeta and 13 Jbeta primers. The data were produced by immunoSEQ multiplex PCR, yet TCRdb's version contains in-frame clones alone and is incomplete. The table includes 150,000 or so clones, roughly three quarters detected once. Sequencing input: PBMCs. The receptors here all came from a man aged 25-45 years in good health and CMV-seropositive.

In its sample, this clone was seen a few times. The genes are TRBV5-1 and TRBJ1-1, with D perhaps matching TRBD1 (5 bases). From germline, CDR1 is SGHRS and CDR2 YFSETQ. Between the trimmed V and J ends, which lost 4 bases and 5 bases, there was a span of 15 bases. The CDR3 covers 14 residues. CDR3 sequence: CASSDGGVGTEAFF. Here the CDR3 DNA reads TGCGCCAGCAGCGATGGAGGGGTTGGAACTGAAGCTTTCTTT. The full variable domain, its missing parts supplied by reference TRBV5-1 and TRBJ1-1, is KAGVTQTPRYLIKTRGQQVTLSCSPISGHRSVSWYQQTPGQGLQFLFEYFSETQRNKGNFPGRFSGRQFSNSRSEMNVSTLELGDSALYLCASSDGGVGTEAFFGQGTRLTVV.

The chain combines TRBV7-3 with TRBJ2-1; D gene uncertain. Germline CDR1 reads SGHTA; CDR2 reads FQGTGA. The CDR3 has 13 residues. V lost 4 bases to trimming and J lost 5 bases, with 9 bases between them. CDR3: CASSSYADNEQFF. Written as DNA, the CDR3 is TGTGCCAGCAGCTCTTACGCGGACAATGAGCAGTTCTTC.

The chain links TRBV5-1 to TRBJ2-3, with TRBD2 matching over 13 bases. The CDR3 runs to 18 residues. J lost 2 bases, V lost 0 bases, and 6 bases had no gene match. Germline CDR1 SGHRS, CDR2 YFSETQ. The CDR3: CASSLVGTSGVYTDTQYF. The CDR3 DNA reads as TGCGCCAGCAGCTTGGTAGGGACTAGCGGGGTTTACACAGATACGCAGTATTTT.

The chain couples TRBV9 to TRBJ2-1, with TRBD2 as a possible D gene (6 bases). V was cut by 0 bases and J by 9 bases, with 10 bases left in between. This CDR3 has 13 residues. Germline CDR1 SGDLS, CDR2 YYNGEE. The CDR3 is CASSVGRGSEQFF. The CDR3 nucleotides read TGTGCCAGCAGCGTAGGGCGGGGTAGTGAGCAGTTCTTC.

The chain recombines TRBV7-9 with TRBJ1-4; 7 bases are a match to TRBD1. The germline CDR1 and CDR2 sequences are SEHNR and FQNEAQ (reference sequence). This CDR3 spans 15 amino acids. Losses at the gene ends were 5 bases for V and 8 bases for J; bases not matched to a gene: 11. In DNA, the CDR3 is TGTGCCAGCAGCATCTCGACAGGGCAAGGCGAAAAACTGTTTTTT. Its translation is CASSISTGQGEKLFF.

The genes are TRBV23-1 and TRBJ1-2; TRBD1 matches 8 bases. TRBV23-1 is marked as an open reading frame, function uncertain. The CDR3 sequence is 14 residues long. V gave up 9 bases and J gave up 8 bases; unmatched junction bases: 14. The CDR3 protein is CASPADRVNLGYTF. CDR3 nucleotides: TGCGCCAGTCCTGCGGACAGGGTAAATCTGGGCTACACCTTC.

The chain has TRBV28 and TRBJ1-1, with D perhaps TRBD1 (6 bases). With 5 bases removed from V and 4 bases from J, the gap between germline ends came to 17 bases. The germline gives CDR1 MDHEN, CDR2 SYDVKM. CDR3 length: 15 amino acids. The CDR3 loop is CASSPTGGGLTEAFF. CDR3 in DNA: TGTGCCAGCAGTCCCACCGGGGGGGGCCTCACTGAAGCTTTCTTT.

This chain links TRBV14 with TRBJ1-2; D unresolved. V dropped 4 bases and J dropped 3 bases, with 6 bases sitting between them. The germline V gene has CDR1 SGHDN and CDR2 FVKESK. This CDR3 spans 12 amino acids. CDR3 region: CASSPGDYGYTF. CDR3 sequence (DNA): TGTGCCAGCAGCCCCGGGGACTATGGCTACACCTTC.

The rearrangement links TRBV27 to TRBJ2-7; 7 bases match TRBD2. Trimming removed 1 base from V and 7 bases from J; junction bases left unmatched: 4. The CDR3 consists of 13 residues. Germline V gene sequence: CDR1 MNHEY, CDR2 SMNVEV (reference sequence). Here the CDR3 DNA reads TGTGCCAGCAGTTTATGGGGGGGAGAGGAGCAGTACTTC. Amino acid sequence: CASSLWGGEEQYF.

This clone has only one observation. The V and J genes are TRBV25-1 and TRBJ2-2, with D perhaps TRBD2 (6 bases). Germline V gives CDR1 MGHDK, CDR2 SYGVNS. Trimming removed 0 bases at V and 6 bases at J, with 17 bases between. The CDR3 loop spans 17 amino acids. CDR3 loop: CASSEYEVGGNAGELFF. The CDR3 coding sequence is TGTGCCAGCAGTGAATATGAAGTCGGGGGAAATGCCGGGGAGCTGTTTTTT. Complete variable domain (other parts from reference TRBV25-1 and TRBJ2-2): EADIYQTPRYLVIGTGKKITLECSQTMGHDKMYWYQQDPGMELHLIHYSYGVNSTEKGDLSSESTVSRIRTEHFPLTLESARPSHTSQYLCASSEYEVGGNAGELFFGEGSRLTVL.

The chain links TRBV12-5 to TRBJ1-2, with 8 bases that match TRBD1. Germline CDR1 is LGHNT and CDR2 is FRNRAP. The CDR3 length is 16 residues. The junction had 9 bases not matched to a gene; V was cut back by 0 bases and J by 6 bases. CDR3 DNA sequence: TGTGCTAGTGGTTTGGTTCCTCTCCTGACAGGGGATGGCTACACCTTC. Encoded protein: CASGLVPLLTGDGYTF.

CDR3 coding DNA: TGTGCCAGCAGCTTGGCGATGGCGGGGTCTTCCACAGATACGCAGTATTTT. This gives the protein CASSLAMAGSSTDTQYF. This chain uses TRBV5-5 with TRBJ2-3, with D possibly TRBD2 on 6 matching bases. The germline V gene has CDR1 SGHKS and CDR2 YYEKEE (reference sequence). Trimming shortened V by 0 bases and J by 2 bases, and 16 bases separated the two germline ends. The CDR3 extends over 17 amino acids.

This chain links TRBV7-8 with TRBJ2-7; 7 bases line up with TRBD2. V shed 5 bases, J shed 3 bases, and the junction held 10 bases outside the gene matches. CDR1 is SGHVS and CDR2 is FQNEAQ in the germline V gene. The CDR3 extends over 15 amino acids. The CDR3 bases are TGTGCCAGCAGCCCCCGGTACGGGGACTACTACGAGCAGTACTTC. This encodes CASSPRYGDYYEQYF.

V gene TRBV7-6 combines with J gene TRBJ2-3, with a weak D call TRBD1 (5 bases). The CDR3 sequence is 14 residues long. Germline CDR1 reads SGHVS; CDR2 reads FNYEAQ. V was shortened by 5 bases and J by 1 base, with 10 bases between the two germline ends. The CDR3 DNA follows: TGTGCCAGCAGCCAAGGGGTTGGCACAGATACGCAGTATTTT. It specifies CASSQGVGTDTQYF.

V gene TRBV5-4 combines with J gene TRBJ2-5; tentative D call: TRBD1 (6 bases). Gene TRBJ2-7 matches the end of the DNA better, so the J call may be wrong. Germline V lookup: CDR1 SGHNT, CDR2 YYREEE (reference sequence). CDR3 size: 13 residues. The CDR3 nucleotides read TGTGCCAGCAGCTTCGATTCAGGGGCCGAGCAGTACTTC. This encodes CASSFDSGAEQYF.

J is TRBJ1-1 and V is TRBV5-6; TRBD1 agrees at 8 bases. V trimming: 0 bases; J trimming: 1 base; junction bases outside the gene matches: 2. This CDR3 is built from 15 residues. CDR1 and CDR2 (germline): SGHDT, YYEEEE. The CDR3 DNA follows: TGTGCCAGCAGCTTGGCCGGGACAGGGAACACTGAAGCTTTCTTT. Translating it yields CASSLAGTGNTEAFF.

The chain links TRBV28 to TRBJ1-5; 7 nucleotides align to TRBD1. V gave up 2 bases and J gave up 2 bases; unmatched junction bases: 3. CDR1 and CDR2 from the germline V gene are MDHEN and SYDVKM. CDR3 length equals 15 residues. The CDR3 reads CASSLLTGGNQPQHF. DNA for the CDR3: TGTGCCAGCAGTTTACTTACAGGGGGCAATCAGCCCCAGCATTTT.

This chain joins TRBV7-6 and TRBJ1-1; D uncertain. Trimming took off 1 base at V and 1 base at J, with 28 bases between the two ends. This CDR3 is 21 amino acids long. The germline V gene has CDR1 SGHVS and CDR2 FNYEAQ. This CDR3 reads CASSLEGGPTGRGTGNTEAFF. Here the CDR3 DNA reads TGTGCCAGCAGCTTAGAAGGCGGGCCGACCGGTCGGGGAACTGGGAACACTGAAGCTTTCTTT.

This clone was seen a handful of times. The CDR3 sequence: CASSARQGRTDTQYF. For the CDR3, the DNA is TGTGCCAGCAGCGCCAGACAGGGAAGGACAGATACGCAGTATTTT. The chain employs TRBV9 and TRBJ2-3; TRBD1 agrees at 7 bases. With V trimmed by 3 bases and J by 3 bases, 7 bases remained unmatched. Germline V lookup: CDR1 SGDLS, CDR2 YYNGEE. CDR3 size: 15 residues. Using reference TRBV9 and TRBJ2-3 for the parts outside the CDR3, the full variable domain is DSGVTQTPKHLITATGQRVTLRCSPRSGDLSVYWYQQSLDQGLQFLIQYYNGEERAKGNILERFSAQQFPDLHSELNLSSLELGDSALYFCASSARQGRTDTQYFGPGTRLTVL.

This chain uses TRBV7-2 with TRBJ1-5, with a tentative D call TRBD1 (5 bases). The CDR3 spans 16 residues. The V gene's germline CDR1 is SGHTA and CDR2 FQGNSA. Deletions cut 2 bases from V and 5 bases from J, with 16 bases between. The CDR3 coding sequence is TGTGCCAGCAGCTTAAACGGACAAGGGGTATATCAGCCCCAGCATTTT. Protein: CASSLNGQGVYQPQHF.

In its sample, this clone was seen a few times. The J gene is TRBJ2-3, the V gene TRBV7-9; weak D call: TRBD2 (7 bases). The V gene lost 5 bases and the J gene lost 2 bases, with 23 bases spanning the gap. The germline V gene has CDR1 SEHNR and CDR2 FQNEAQ (reference sequence). This CDR3 is built from 18 residues. The CDR3 region has the DNA TGTGCCAGCAGCCCCAGGGGTGCTAGCGGCTACCCCACAGATACGCAGTATTTT. This codes for CASSPRGASGYPTDTQYF.

The chain recombines TRBV6-5 with TRBJ2-3; D might be TRBD2 (5 bases). The CDR3 runs to 12 residues. Germline V gene data show CDR1 as MNHEY and CDR2 as SVGAGI. V was shortened by 10 bases and J by 6 bases, with 14 bases between the two germline ends. CDR3 protein: CATGGRLDTQYF. In DNA, the CDR3 is TGTGCCACCGGAGGTCGCTTGGATACGCAGTATTTT.

This clone was counted a few times. The chain couples TRBV10-3 to TRBJ2-7; D may be TRBD2 (5 bases). CDR1 ENHRY and CDR2 SYGVKD come from the germline V gene. The length of the CDR3 is 13 residues. V was clipped by 6 bases and J by 5 bases, with 14 bases between them. The DNA of the CDR3 is TGTGCCATCAGGGACTCGATGGGCCACGAGCAGTACTTC. Encoded protein: CAIRDSMGHEQYF.

The chain uses TRBV5-6 and TRBJ2-7; 10 bases agree with TRBD2. The ends lost 0 bases at V and 2 bases at J; junction bases unmatched: 5. Germline V lookup: CDR1 SGHDT, CDR2 YYEEEE. The CDR3 loop spans 16 amino acids. CDR3 DNA: TGTGCCAGCAGCTTGGGGCTAGCGGGGGTTACCTACGAGCAGTACTTC. Its protein product is CASSLGLAGVTYEQYF.